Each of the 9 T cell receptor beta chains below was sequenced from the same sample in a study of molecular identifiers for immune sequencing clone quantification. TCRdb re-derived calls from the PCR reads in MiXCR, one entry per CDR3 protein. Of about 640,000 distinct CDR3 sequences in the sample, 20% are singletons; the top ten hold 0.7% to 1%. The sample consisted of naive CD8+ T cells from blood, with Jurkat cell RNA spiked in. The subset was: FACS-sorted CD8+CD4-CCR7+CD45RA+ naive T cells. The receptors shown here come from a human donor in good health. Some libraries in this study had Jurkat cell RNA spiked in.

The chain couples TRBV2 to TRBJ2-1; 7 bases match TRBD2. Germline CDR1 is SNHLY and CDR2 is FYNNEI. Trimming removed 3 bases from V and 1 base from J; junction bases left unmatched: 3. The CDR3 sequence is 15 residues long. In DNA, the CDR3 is TGTGCCAGCAGTGACGGGCGGGGGTCCTACAATGAGCAGTTCTTC. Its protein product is CASSDGRGSYNEQFF.

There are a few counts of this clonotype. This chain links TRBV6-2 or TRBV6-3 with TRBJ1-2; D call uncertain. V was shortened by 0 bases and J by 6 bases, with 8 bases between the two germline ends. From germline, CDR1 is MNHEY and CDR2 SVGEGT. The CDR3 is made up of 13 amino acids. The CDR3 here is CASSYSSGHGYTF. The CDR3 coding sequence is TGTGCCAGCAGTTACTCGAGCGGGCATGGCTACACCTTC.

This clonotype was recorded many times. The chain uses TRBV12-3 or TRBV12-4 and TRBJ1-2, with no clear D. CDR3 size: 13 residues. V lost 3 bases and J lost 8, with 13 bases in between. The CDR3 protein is CASSFGPRRGYTF. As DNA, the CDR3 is TGTGCCAGCAGTTTCGGTCCCCGGAGGGGCTACACCTTC.

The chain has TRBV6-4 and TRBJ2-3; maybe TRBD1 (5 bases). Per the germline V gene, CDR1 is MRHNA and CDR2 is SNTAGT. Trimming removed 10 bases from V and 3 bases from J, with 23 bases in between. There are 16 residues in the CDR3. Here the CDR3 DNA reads TGTGCCAACATTCGACGCCCCCAGGGATGGACAGATACGCAGTATTTT. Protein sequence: CANIRRPQGWTDTQYF.

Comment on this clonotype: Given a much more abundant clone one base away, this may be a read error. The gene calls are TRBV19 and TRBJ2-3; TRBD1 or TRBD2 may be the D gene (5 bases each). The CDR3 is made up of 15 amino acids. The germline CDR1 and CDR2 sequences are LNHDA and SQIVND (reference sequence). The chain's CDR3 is CASSIEGYIGDTRYF. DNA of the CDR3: TGTGCCAGTAGTATTGAGGGGTACATTGGAGATACGCGGTATTTT.

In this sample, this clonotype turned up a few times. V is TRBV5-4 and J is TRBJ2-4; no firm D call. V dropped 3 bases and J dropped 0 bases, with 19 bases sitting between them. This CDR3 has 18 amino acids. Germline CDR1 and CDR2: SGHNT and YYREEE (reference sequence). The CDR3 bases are TGTGCCAGCAGCTCGGAAGACGGTGGATTTTTAGCCAAAAACATTCAGTACTTC. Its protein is CASSSEDGGFLAKNIQYF.

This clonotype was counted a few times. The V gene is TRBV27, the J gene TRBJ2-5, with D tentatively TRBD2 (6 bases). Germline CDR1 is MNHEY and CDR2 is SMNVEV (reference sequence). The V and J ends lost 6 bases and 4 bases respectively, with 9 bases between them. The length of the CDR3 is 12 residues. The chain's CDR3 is CASRSGGETQYF. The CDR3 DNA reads TGTGCCAGCAGGTCCGGGGGAGAGACCCAGTACTTC.

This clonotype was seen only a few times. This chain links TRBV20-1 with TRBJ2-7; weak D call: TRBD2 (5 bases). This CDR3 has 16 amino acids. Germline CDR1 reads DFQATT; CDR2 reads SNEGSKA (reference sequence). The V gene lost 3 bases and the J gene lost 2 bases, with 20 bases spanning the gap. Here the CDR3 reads CSASEGSGDPAYEQYF. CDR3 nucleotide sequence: TGCAGTGCTAGTGAGGGCAGCGGCGACCCGGCCTACGAGCAGTACTTC.

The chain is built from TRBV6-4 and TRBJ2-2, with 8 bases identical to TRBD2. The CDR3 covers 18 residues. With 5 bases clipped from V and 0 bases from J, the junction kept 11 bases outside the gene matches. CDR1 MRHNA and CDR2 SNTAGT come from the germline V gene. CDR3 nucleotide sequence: TGTGCCAGCAGTACCGAGTTGCGGGAGGCCCCGAACACCGGGGAGCTGTTTTTT. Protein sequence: CASSTELREAPNTGELFF.